The text below deals with one T cell receptor beta chain. From germline, CDR1 is SGHDN and CDR2 FVKESK. The CDR3 totals 16 residues. The junction had 9 bases not matched to a gene; V was cut back by 4 bases and J by 2 bases. This specimen comes from a study of control samples from healthy donors and cancer patients. TCRdb keeps only in-frame clones here, not all; method: immunoSEQ multiplex PCR. The data contain 80,000 or so clones, 90% to 95% of them singletons. The source material was blood. The V and J genes are TRBV14 and TRBJ1-1, with TRBD1 matching over 8 bases. The TCR comes from a man aged 45-65 years in good health. The CDR3 DNA is TGTGCCAGCAGCCTAAGGGCCGGGACAGGCAACACTGAAGCTTTCTTT. This gives the protein CASSLRAGTGNTEAFF.